This TCR beta chain was recorded in a study of blood T cells in healthy people across ages. This clonotype was counted between two and nine times. No antigen is known for it. Study findings and constraints: CMV status of donors was unknown, possibly confounding expanded clonotype changes. PBMCs that were unsorted prevented a conclusive naive versus antigen-experienced comparison.

The use of a sample-barcoded 5' primer and a J-beta primer mix characterized a second PCR of about 7 to 12 cycles. Each single sample gave us at least 3 million CDR3-containing paired-end reads. TCRdb analysed the 5' RACE reads with MiXCR anew, one entry per CDR3 protein. The table lists more than 1.4 million distinct CDR3 sequences, 40% to 50% of them singletons. Healthy Caucasians from Russia aged roughly 6 to 100 served as donors. The origin of this receptor is a woman aged 18-29 years in good health. Sequenced input: blood.

CDR3 bases: TGTGCCAGCAGCCTGGCGGACAGGGGTCGTCAGCCCCAGCATTTT. This codes for CASSLADRGRQPQHF. V is TRBV12-3 or TRBV12-4 and J is TRBJ1-5, with TRBD1 matching 9 bases. With 6 bases clipped from V and 6 bases from J, the junction kept 9 bases outside the gene matches. This CDR3 has 15 amino acids.